The 4 T cell receptor beta chains below all came from one sample that was sequenced in a study of OX40 agonist ivuxolimab in advanced cancers. Assay used: immunoSEQ multiplex PCR; TCRdb lists only in-frame clones, some missing. The table includes 9,500 to 15,000 clones, around 66% detected once. The sample consisted of CD4+ or CD8+ T cells sorted from blood, taken in a trial of the OX40 agonist ivuxolimab. The receptors come from an adult with an advanced solid tumor such as melanoma, head and neck, liver or kidney cancer.

The chain is built from TRBV6-5 and TRBJ2-7, with 7 bases fitting TRBD2. Germline V CDR1 and CDR2: MNHEY, SVGAGI. The trim removed 4 bases at V and 0 bases at J, leaving 9 bases unmatched. The CDR3 extends over 16 amino acids. Here the CDR3 DNA reads TGTGCCAGCAGTTTTTTAAGCGGGGACTTCTCCTACGAGCAGTACTTC. Encoded protein: CASSFLSGDFSYEQYF.

The chain is built from TRBV4-1 and TRBJ1-1; D unresolved. V dropped 0 bases and J dropped 1 base, with 9 bases sitting between them. CDR3 length: 15 amino acids. Germline loops: CDR1 MGHRA, CDR2 YSYEKL. This chain's CDR3 is CASSQERARNTEAFF. The CDR3 bases are TGCGCCAGCAGCCAAGAGAGGGCTAGGAACACTGAAGCTTTCTTT.

The rearrangement joins TRBV19 to TRBJ2-1; D could derive from TRBD1 or TRBD2 (5 bases each). The CDR3 consists of 14 residues. Germline V gene data show CDR1 as LNHDA and CDR2 as SQIVND (reference sequence). Trimming took off 4 bases at V and 0 bases at J, with 7 bases between the two ends. The DNA of the CDR3 is TGTGCCAGTAGTAAGGGGAGCTCCTACAATGAGCAGTTCTTC. Its translation: CASSKGSSYNEQFF.

This clone was found a few times. Sequence at one end of the junction differs from germline and may be a read error. Other DNA sequences within the sample encode an identical CDR3. This rearrangement joins TRBV4-1 to TRBJ2-7; D gene uncertain. The CDR3 spans 14 residues. Germline V gene lookup returns CDR1 MGHRA and CDR2 YSYEKL. The CDR3 region has the DNA TGTGCCAGCAGCCAAGAGGCGACCTCCTACGAGCAGTACTTC. Translation: CASSQEATSYEQYF.